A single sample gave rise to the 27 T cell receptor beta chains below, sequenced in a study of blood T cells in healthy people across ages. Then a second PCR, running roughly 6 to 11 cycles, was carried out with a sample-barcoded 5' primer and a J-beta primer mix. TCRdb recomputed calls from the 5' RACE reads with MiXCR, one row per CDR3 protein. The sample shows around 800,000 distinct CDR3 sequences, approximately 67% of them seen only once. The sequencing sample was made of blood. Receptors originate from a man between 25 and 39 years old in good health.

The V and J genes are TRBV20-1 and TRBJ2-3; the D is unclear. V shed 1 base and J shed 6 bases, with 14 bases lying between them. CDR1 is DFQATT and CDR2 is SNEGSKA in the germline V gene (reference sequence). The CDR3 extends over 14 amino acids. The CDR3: CSARGGLESDTQYF. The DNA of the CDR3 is TGCAGTGCTAGAGGGGGTCTGGAGTCGGATACGCAGTATTTT.

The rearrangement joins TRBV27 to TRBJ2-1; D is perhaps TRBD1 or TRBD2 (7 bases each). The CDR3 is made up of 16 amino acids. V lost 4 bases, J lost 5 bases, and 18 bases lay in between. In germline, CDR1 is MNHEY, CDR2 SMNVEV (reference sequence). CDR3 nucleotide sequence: TGTGCCAGCAGTTCCCGCTCAGGGGGGGCTAACAATGAGCAGTTCTTC. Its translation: CASSSRSGGANNEQFF.

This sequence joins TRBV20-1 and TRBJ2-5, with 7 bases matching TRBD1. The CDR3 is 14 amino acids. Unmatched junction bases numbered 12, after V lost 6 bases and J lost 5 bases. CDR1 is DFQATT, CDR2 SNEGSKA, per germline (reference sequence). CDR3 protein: CSAPRGGFLETQYF. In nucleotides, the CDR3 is TGCAGTGCCCCCCGAGGGGGCTTTTTGGAGACCCAGTACTTC.

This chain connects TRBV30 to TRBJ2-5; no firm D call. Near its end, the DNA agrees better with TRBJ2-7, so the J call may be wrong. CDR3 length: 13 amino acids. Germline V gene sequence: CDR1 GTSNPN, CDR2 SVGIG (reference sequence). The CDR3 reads CAWSWAEDYEQYF. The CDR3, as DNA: TGTGCCTGGAGTTGGGCCGAGGACTACGAGCAGTACTTC.

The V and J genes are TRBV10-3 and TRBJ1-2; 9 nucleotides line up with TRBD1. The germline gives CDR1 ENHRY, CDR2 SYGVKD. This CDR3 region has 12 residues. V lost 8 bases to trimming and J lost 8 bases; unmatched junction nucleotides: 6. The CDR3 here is CAIGGTGKGYTF. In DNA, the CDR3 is TGTGCCATCGGGGGGACAGGGAAAGGCTACACCTTC.

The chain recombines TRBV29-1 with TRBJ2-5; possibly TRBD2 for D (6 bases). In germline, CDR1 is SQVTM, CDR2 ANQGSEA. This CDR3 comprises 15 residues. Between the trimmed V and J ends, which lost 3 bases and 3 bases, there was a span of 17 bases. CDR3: CSVDIPAGLEETQYF. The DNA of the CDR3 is TGCAGCGTTGACATACCAGCGGGCCTTGAAGAGACCCAGTACTTC.

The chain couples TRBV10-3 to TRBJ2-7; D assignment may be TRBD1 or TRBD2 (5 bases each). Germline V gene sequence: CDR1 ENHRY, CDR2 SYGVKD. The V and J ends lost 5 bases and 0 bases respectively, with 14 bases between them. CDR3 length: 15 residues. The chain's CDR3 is CAISPGTSASYEQYF. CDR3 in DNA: TGTGCCATCAGTCCCGGGACGTCGGCCTCCTACGAGCAGTACTTC.

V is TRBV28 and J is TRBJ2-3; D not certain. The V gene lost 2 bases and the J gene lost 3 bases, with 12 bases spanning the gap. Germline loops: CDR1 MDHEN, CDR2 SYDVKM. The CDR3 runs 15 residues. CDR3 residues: CASSLPLSKTDTQYF. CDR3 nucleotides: TGTGCCAGCAGTTTACCCCTTTCAAAGACAGATACGCAGTATTTT.

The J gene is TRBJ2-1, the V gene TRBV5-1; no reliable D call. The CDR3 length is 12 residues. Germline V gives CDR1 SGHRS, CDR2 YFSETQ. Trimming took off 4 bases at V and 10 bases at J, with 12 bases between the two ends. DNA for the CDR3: TGCGCCAGCAGCGAGAGCTCGGCAGAGCAGTTCTTC. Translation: CASSESSAEQFF.

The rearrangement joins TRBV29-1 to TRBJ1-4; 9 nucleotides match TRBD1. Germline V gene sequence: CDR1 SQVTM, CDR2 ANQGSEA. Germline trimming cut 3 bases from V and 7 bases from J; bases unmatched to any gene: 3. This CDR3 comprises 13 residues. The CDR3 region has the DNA TGCAGCGTTGACGGACAGGGGTCTGAAAAACTGTTTTTT. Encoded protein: CSVDGQGSEKLFF. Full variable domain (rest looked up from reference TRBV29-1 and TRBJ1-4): SAVISQKPSRDICQRGTSLTIQCQVDSQVTMMFWYRQQPGQSLTLIATANQGSEATYESGFVIDKFPISRPNLTFSTLTVSNMSPEDSSIYLCSVDGQGSEKLFFGSGTQLSVL.

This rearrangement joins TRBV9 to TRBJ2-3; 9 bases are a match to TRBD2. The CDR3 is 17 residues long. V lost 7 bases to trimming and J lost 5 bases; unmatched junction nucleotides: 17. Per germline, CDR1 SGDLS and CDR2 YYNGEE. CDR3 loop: CASGGTYQLAGEDTQYF. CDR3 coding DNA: TGTGCCAGCGGGGGGACGTACCAACTAGCGGGCGAAGATACGCAGTATTTT.

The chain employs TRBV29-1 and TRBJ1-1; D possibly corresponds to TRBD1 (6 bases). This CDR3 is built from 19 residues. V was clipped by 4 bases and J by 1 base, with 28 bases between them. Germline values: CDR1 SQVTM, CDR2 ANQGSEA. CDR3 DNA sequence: TGCAGCGTTGTCCCTTGGGAGTATACAGGGATTCAGGGGAACACTGAAGCTTTCTTT. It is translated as CSVVPWEYTGIQGNTEAFF.

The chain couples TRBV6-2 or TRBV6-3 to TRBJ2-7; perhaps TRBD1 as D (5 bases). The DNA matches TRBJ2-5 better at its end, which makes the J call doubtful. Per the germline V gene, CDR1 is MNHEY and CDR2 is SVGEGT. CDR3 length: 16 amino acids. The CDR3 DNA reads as TGTGCCAGCAGTTACTCGCAGTTGGGCAGGGCAGAGACCCAGTACTTC. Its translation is CASSYSQLGRAETQYF.

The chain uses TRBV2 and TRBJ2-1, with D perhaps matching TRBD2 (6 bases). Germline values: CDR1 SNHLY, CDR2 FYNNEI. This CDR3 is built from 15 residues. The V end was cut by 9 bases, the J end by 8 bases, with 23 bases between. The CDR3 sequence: CASGGIGGRIDEQFF. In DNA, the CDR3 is TGTGCCAGTGGCGGGATAGGCGGGCGCATTGATGAGCAGTTCTTC.

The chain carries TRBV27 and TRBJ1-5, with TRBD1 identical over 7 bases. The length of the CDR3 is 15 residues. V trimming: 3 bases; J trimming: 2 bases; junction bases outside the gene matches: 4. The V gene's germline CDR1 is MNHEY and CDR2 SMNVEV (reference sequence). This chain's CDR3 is CASSFRQGGNQPQHF. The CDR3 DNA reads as TGTGCCAGCAGTTTTCGTCAGGGGGGCAATCAGCCCCAGCATTTT.

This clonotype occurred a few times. This chain's CDR3 is CASSLESFVQNEQFF. In DNA, the CDR3 is TGTGCCAGCAGCTTAGAGAGCTTCGTCCAAAATGAGCAGTTCTTC. The V gene is TRBV7-2, the J gene TRBJ2-1; no clear D gene. The CDR3 is made up of 15 amino acids. Germline-derived CDR1 and CDR2 are SGHTA and FQGNSA. Trimming shortened V by 1 base and J by 7 bases, and 14 bases separated the two germline ends.

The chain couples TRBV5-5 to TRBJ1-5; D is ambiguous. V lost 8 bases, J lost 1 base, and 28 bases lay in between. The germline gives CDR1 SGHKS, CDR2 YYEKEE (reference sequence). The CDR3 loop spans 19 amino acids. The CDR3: CASSLREAFLVRSNQPQHF. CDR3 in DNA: TGTGCCAGTAGCCTGAGAGAGGCCTTCCTTGTTCGGAGCAATCAGCCCCAGCATTTT.

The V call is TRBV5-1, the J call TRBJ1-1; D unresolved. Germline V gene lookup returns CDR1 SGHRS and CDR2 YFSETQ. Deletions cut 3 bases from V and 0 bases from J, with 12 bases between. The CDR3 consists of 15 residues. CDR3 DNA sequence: TGCGCCAGCAGCTCAGGACGGATTATGAACACTGAAGCTTTCTTT. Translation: CASSSGRIMNTEAFF.

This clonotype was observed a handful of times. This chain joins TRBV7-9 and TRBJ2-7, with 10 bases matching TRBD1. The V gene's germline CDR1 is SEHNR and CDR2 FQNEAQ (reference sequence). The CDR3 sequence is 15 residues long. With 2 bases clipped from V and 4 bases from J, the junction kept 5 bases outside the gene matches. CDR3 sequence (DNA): TGTGCCAGCAGCTTACCCCGGGACAGGGGTTACGAGCAGTACTTC. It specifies CASSLPRDRGYEQYF. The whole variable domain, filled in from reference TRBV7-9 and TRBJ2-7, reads DTGVSQNPRHKITKRGQNVTFRCDPISEHNRLYWYRQTLGQGPEFLTYFQNEAQLEKSRLLSDRFSAERPKGSFSTLEIQRTEQGDSAMYLCASSLPRDRGYEQYFGPGTRLTVT.

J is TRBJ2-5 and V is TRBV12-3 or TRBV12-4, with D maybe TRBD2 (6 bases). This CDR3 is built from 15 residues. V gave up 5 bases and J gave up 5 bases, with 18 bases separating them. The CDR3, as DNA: TGTGCCAGCAGTCTGGGGACTCTTTACTGGGAGACCCAGTACTTC. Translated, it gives CASSLGTLYWETQYF.

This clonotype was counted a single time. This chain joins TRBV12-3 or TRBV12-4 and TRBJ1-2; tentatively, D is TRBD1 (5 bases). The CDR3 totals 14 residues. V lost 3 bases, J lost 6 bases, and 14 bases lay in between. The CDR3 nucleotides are TGTGCCAGCAGTTTTGCGGGGGTGTCGGATGGCTACACCTTC. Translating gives CASSFAGVSDGYTF.

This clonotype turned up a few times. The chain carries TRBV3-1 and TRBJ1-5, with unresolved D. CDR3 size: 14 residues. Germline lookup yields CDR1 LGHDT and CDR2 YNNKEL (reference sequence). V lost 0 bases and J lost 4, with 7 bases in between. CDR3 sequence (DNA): TGTGCCAGCAGCCAAGACGTCGGGAATCAGCCCCAGCATTTT. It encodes CASSQDVGNQPQHF.

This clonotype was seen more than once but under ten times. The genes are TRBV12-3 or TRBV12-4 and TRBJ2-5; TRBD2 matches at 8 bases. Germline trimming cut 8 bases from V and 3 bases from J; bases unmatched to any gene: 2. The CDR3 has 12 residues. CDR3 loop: CASGAGEETQYF. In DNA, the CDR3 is TGTGCCAGCGGAGCGGGGGAAGAGACCCAGTACTTC.

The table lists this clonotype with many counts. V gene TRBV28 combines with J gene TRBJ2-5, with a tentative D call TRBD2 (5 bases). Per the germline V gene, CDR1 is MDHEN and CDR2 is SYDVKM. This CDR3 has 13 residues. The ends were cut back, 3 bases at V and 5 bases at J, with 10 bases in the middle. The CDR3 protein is CASSFPAVETQYF. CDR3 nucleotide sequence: TGTGCCAGCAGTTTTCCAGCGGTCGAGACCCAGTACTTC.

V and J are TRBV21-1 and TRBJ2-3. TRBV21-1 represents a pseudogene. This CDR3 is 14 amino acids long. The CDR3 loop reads CASSNHQRVDTQYF. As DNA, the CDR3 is TGTGCCAGCAGCAACCATCAACGGGTGGATACGCAGTATTTT.

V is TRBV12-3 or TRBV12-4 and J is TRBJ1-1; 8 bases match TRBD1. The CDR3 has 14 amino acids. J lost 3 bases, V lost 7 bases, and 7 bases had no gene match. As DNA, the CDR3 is TGTGCCAGCAACTCGGGCAGGGGGCACACTGAAGCTTTCTTT. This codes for CASNSGRGHTEAFF.

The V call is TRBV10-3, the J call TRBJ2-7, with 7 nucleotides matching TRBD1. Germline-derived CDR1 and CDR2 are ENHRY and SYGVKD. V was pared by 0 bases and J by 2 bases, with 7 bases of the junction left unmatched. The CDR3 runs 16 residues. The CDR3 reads CAISESIPGTAYEQYF. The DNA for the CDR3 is TGTGCCATCAGTGAGTCGATCCCCGGGACAGCCTACGAGCAGTACTTC.